This T cell receptor (beta chain) was obtained from a study of a mutant IDH1 vaccine in newly diagnosed glioma. This clone was recorded once. What it recognizes is unknown. Time point described: week 35, safety follow-up. With topical imiquimod, each dose of the vaccine consisted of 300 ug of mutant IDH1 20-mer peptide. Repertoires were generated with immunoSEQ multiplex PCR, while TCRdb's copy carries only in-frame clones and drops some. The repertoire consists of 25,000 to 30,000 clones, with more than 75% occurring once and the leading ten covering over 6.5%. Trimming removed 3 bases from V and 6 bases from J, with 9 bases in between. Germline values: CDR1 MGHRA, CDR2 YSYEKL. CDR3 length equals 13 residues.

The specimen comprised PBMCs, sampled from a glioma patient whose treatment included an IDH1 peptide vaccine. The sequence was obtained from a man in his forties or fifties with glioma. The chain recombines TRBV4-1 with TRBJ2-1; a possible D gene is TRBD2 (6 bases). The CDR3 nucleotides read TGCGCCAGCAGCCAGGGACTGGGCAATGAGCAGTTCTTC. Translated, it gives CASSQGLGNEQFF.